These T cell receptor beta chains were read from a single sample in a study of T cell repertoires in cytomegalovirus infection. The antigens of these receptors remain unknown. MiXCR, run by TCRdb on the reads, gives a single entry per CDR3 protein. Among 900,000 to 950,000 distinct CDR3 sequences listed, 31% were seen once. Sequencing was performed on cultured CD8+ T cells from PBMCs, taken from culture after CMV antigen stimulation. These receptors were taken from a human donor in good health (CMV status not recorded). Some clones in this sample may be carry-over from other donors' samples. Each CDR3 is given with its conserved first and last residue. The D gene is left open where the match is weak. Size values are once, few and many counts, or a class for expanded clones, and some rows have none.

J: TRBJ2-7; V: TRBV9; size: few; D: NA; CDR3: CASSIARGGYEQYF
J: TRBJ2-1; V: TRBV12-3/TRBV12-4; size: NA; D: NA; CDR3: CASSFQGQWGNEQFF
J: TRBJ2-3; V: TRBV7-6; size: many; D: NA; CDR3: CASSYPGPSPTDTQYF
J: TRBJ2-6; V: TRBV4-1; size: NA; D: NA; CDR3: CASSQGIGANVLTF
J: TRBJ1-1; V: TRBV29-1; size: NA; D: TRBD1; CDR3: CSVEATGGNTEAFF
J: TRBJ1-1; V: TRBV7-9; size: once; D: TRBD1; CDR3: CASSPGTGLPEAFF
J: TRBJ1-2; V: TRBV7-6; size: NA; D: TRBD1; CDR3: CASSPPGQANYGYTF
J: TRBJ2-5; V: TRBV15; size: NA; D: TRBD2; CDR3: CATSRDLGGETQYF
J: TRBJ2-5; V: TRBV6-1; size: NA; D: NA; CDR3: CASSEVGGTETQYF
J: TRBJ2-1; V: TRBV20-1; size: NA; D: TRBD2; CDR3: CSASGPSGSYNEQFF
J: TRBJ1-1; V: TRBV6-5; size: NA; D: NA; CDR3: CASRAGSGFDTEAFF
J: TRBJ1-3; V: TRBV6-6; size: few; D: NA; CDR3: CASSYSRGSGNTIYF
J: TRBJ1-4; V: TRBV12-3/TRBV12-4; size: NA; D: NA; CDR3: CASSPEDRYNEKLFF
J: TRBJ2-1; V: TRBV5-4; size: NA; D: TRBD2; CDR3: CVSSQGLAGGVEQFF
J: TRBJ2-5; V: TRBV6-1; size: NA; D: TRBD2; CDR3: CASSQLAGVLGETQYF
J: TRBJ1-1; V: TRBV6-5; size: NA; D: TRBD1; CDR3: CASRPNRGLGTEAFF
J: TRBJ2-4; V: TRBV28; size: NA; D: NA; CDR3: CASGEWENIQYF